This T cell receptor beta chain was captured by sequencing in a study of CD8+ T cells in alopecia areata. The CDR3 has 12 residues. The germline V gene encodes CDR1 SGHRS and CDR2 YFSETQ. V was shortened by 2 bases and J by 3 bases, with 2 bases between the two germline ends. Only one count was recorded for this clone. Its specificity is not known. Study results and limitations: Patients shared TCRs less clearly than mice did, possibly for HLA-related reasons. Lesional tissue from the scalp (especially in alopecia totalis/universalis) showed higher clonality than normal scalp.

In alopecia areata patients, both lesional scalp punch biopsies and peripheral blood were collected. After isolation, RNA underwent reverse transcription to generate cDNA as the sequencing template. Profiled with immunoSEQ multiplex PCR; TCRdb holds only in-frame clones, not every one. The sample lists 150,000 to 200,000 clones, just over 65% occurring once. The sequence was collected from a human donor with alopecia areata. This sequence joins TRBV5-1 and TRBJ2-2; D is ambiguous. Sequenced here: CD8+ T cells sorted from blood, sampled at week 0. CDR3 region: CASSLDTGELFF. The DNA of the CDR3 is TGCGCCAGCAGCTTAGACACCGGGGAGCTGTTTTTT.